These 6 T cell receptor beta chains were all obtained from the same sample, sequenced in a study of OX40 agonist ivuxolimab in advanced cancers. Method: immunoSEQ multiplex PCR; TCRdb's copy keeps in-frame clones and lacks some. The sample contains tens of thousands of clones, about nine tenths of which appear only once. This material consisted of CD4+ or CD8+ T cells sorted from blood, taken in a trial of the OX40 agonist ivuxolimab. The receptors come from an adult with an advanced solid tumor such as melanoma, head and neck, liver or kidney cancer.

This chain connects TRBV27 to TRBJ2-7, with a tentative D call TRBD1 (5 bases). CDR1 and CDR2 (germline): MNHEY, SMNVEV (reference sequence). Trimming cost V 3 bases and J 1 base, with 13 bases left between them. The CDR3 contains 15 residues. The CDR3 is CASSFSWAGSYEQYF. The DNA for the CDR3 is TGTGCCAGCAGTTTTAGTTGGGCAGGGTCCTACGAGCAGTACTTC.

The gene calls are TRBV14 and TRBJ2-3, with D tentatively TRBD2 (5 bases). From germline, CDR1 is SGHDN and CDR2 FVKESK. The CDR3 contains 19 residues. Trimming cost V 1 base and J 2 bases, with 22 bases left between them. Here the CDR3 reads CASSQVGGGWLRATDTQYF. CDR3 coding DNA: TGTGCCAGCAGCCAAGTAGGAGGTGGCTGGTTGAGGGCCACAGATACGCAGTATTTT. Full variable domain (outside the CDR3, taken from reference TRBV14 and TRBJ2-3): EAGVTQFPSHSVIEKGQTVTLRCDPISGHDNLYWYRRVMGKEIKFLLHFVKESKQDESGMPNNRFLAERTGGTYSTLKVQPAELEDSGVYFCASSQVGGGWLRATDTQYFGPGTRLTVL.

About this clone itself: Germline and junction disagree at one end, which may indicate a read error. The rearrangement uses TRBV14 and TRBJ1-1, with no clear D. CDR3 size: 13 residues. Germline V gene lookup returns CDR1 SGHDN and CDR2 FVKESK. The CDR3 protein is CTSSLLGYPEAFF. The CDR3 bases are TGTACCAGCAGCCTCTTAGGGTACCCTGAAGCTTTCTTT. Variable domain in full (rest from reference TRBV14 and TRBJ1-1): EAGVTQFPSHSVIEKGQTVTLRCDPISGHDNLYWYRRVMGKEIKFLLHFVKESKQDESGMPNNRFLAERTGGTYSTLKVQPAELEDSGVYFCTSSLLGYPEAFFGQGTRLTVV.

The chain is built from TRBV30 and TRBJ1-3, with D perhaps TRBD1 (5 bases). Trimming shortened V by 0 bases and J by 4 bases, and 16 bases separated the two germline ends. This CDR3 has 16 residues. Germline V gives CDR1 GTSNPN, CDR2 SVGIG (reference sequence). The CDR3 loop is CAWSVPGEGKGNTIYF. The CDR3 coding sequence is TGTGCCTGGAGTGTGCCCGGCGAGGGGAAGGGAAACACCATATATTTT. Full variable domain (outside the CDR3, taken from reference TRBV30 and TRBJ1-3): SQTIHQWPATLVQPVGSPLSLECTVEGTSNPNLYWYRQAAGRGLQLLFYSVGIGQISSEVPQNLSASRPQDRQFILSSKKLLLSDSGFYLCAWSVPGEGKGNTIYFGEGSWLTVV.

The chain links TRBV5-5 to TRBJ1-1, with D perhaps matching TRBD1 (6 bases). The CDR3 runs 13 residues. The ends were cut back, 1 base at V and 3 bases at J, with 7 bases in the middle. Germline V gives CDR1 SGHKS, CDR2 YYEKEE (reference sequence). In DNA, the CDR3 is TGTGCCAGCAGCTTGTGGACAGACACTGAAGCTTTCTTT. It translates to CASSLWTDTEAFF.

This rearrangement joins TRBV5-6 to TRBJ1-6, with a tentative D call TRBD1 (6 bases). The length of the CDR3 is 13 residues. Germline loops: CDR1 SGHDT, CDR2 YYEEEE. The germline V and J ends were trimmed by 2 bases and 8 bases, with 8 bases remaining between them. The CDR3, as DNA: TGTGCCAGCAGCTTCACAGGGTATTCACCCCTCCACTTT. Translation gives CASSFTGYSPLHF.